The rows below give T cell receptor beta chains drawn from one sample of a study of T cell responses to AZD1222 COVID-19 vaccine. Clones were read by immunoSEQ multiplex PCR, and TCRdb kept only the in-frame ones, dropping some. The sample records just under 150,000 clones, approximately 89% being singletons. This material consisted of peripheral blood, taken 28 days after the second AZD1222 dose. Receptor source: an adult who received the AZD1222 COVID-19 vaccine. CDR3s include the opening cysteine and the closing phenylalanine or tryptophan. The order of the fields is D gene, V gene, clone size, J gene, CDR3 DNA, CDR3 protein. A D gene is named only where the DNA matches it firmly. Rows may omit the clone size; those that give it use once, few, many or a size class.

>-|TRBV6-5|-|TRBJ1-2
TGTGCCACCCGCCTGGACTATGGCTACACCTTC
CATRLDYGYTF
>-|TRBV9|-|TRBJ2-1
TGTGCCAGCAGCCCCCACGGGGATGAGCAGTTCTTC
CASSPHGDEQFF
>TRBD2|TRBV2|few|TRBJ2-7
TGTGCCAGCAGTCCAATAGCGGGAGCGGTCCACGAGCAGTACTTC
CASSPIAGAVHEQYF
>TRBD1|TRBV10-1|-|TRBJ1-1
TGCGCCAGCAGGGGGACAGCAGTCGTATATGAAAGCGGGAACACTGAAGCTTTCTTT
CASRGTAVVYESGNTEAFF
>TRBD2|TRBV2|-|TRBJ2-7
TGTGCCAGCAGTGAAGGGACTAGCGGGATTTACGAGCAGTACTTC
CASSEGTSGIYEQYF
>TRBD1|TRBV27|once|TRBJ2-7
TGTGCCAGCAGTCCGACAGGGGGAGCCTACGAGCAGTACTTC
CASSPTGGAYEQYF
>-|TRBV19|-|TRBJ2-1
TGTGCCAGTAGTACAGGGAGTGCGCAGTTCTTC
CASSTGSAQFF
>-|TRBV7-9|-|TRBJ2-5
TGTGCCAGCAGCCAGGCGGGCCACGAAGAGACCCAGTACTTC
CASSQAGHEETQYF
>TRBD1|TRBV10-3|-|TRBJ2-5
TGTGCCATCAGTGAGTCGAATGGCAGGGGGCTAGGGGAGACCCAGTACTTC
CAISESNGRGLGETQYF
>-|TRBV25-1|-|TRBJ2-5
TGTGCCAGCAGTGAACCGACATCCCTAAGTTTACAAGAGACCCAGTACTTC
CASSEPTSLSLQETQYF
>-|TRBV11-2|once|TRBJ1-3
TGTGCCAGCAGCTTGATATTGGCGGCAGACTCTGGAAACACCATATATTTT
CASSLILAADSGNTIYF
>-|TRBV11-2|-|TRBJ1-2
TGTGCCAGCAGCTCCCCGGGGGGGCCCCGGGGCTACACCTTC
CASSSPGGPRGYTF
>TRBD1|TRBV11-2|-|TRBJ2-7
TGTGCCAGCAGTTCGGGGACAGGGGCCTACGAGCAGTACTTC
CASSSGTGAYEQYF
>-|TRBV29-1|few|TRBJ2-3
TGCAGCGTTGACCGGCCAGCGGGTGGCACAGATACGCAGTATTTT
CSVDRPAGGTDTQYF
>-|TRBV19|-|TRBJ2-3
TGTGCCAGTACTCCGGGGCGGCTACCACTCACAGATACGCAGTATTTT
CASTPGRLPLTDTQYF
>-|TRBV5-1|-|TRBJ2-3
TGCGCCAGCAGCTTGGACGGGACCGGAGATACGCAGTATTTT
CASSLDGTGDTQYF
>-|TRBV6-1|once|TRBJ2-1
TGTGCCAGCAGTGAATTGGGCGAGGGGGGGGATGAGCAGTTCTTC
CASSELGEGGDEQFF
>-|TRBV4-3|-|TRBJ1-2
TGCGCCAGCAGCCCTCAGGCGGGGGATGGCTACACCTTC
CASSPQAGDGYTF
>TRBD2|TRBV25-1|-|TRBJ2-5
TGTGCCAGCAGTGAATCATCCCTAGCGGGGGGTCGTACCCAGTACTTC
CASSESSLAGGRTQYF
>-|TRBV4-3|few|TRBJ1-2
TGCGCCAGCAGCCAAGATTATTGGGGAGGGAACTATGGCTACACCTTC
CASSQDYWGGNYGYTF
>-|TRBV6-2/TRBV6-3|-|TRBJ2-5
TGTGCCAGCAGTTTGACGGTTCGGGCCTTAACAAGGGAGACCCAGTACTTC
CASSLTVRALTRETQYF
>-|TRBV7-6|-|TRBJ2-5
TGTGCCAGCAGCCCCCAGGGACTGCCGGAGACCCAGTACTTC
CASSPQGLPETQYF
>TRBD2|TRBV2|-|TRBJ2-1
TGTGCCAGCAGACTAGCGGGAGGGCCCGTACAGGAGCAGTTCTTC
CASRLAGGPVQEQFF
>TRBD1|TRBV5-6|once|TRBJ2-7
TGTGCCAGCAGCCCTCCTACCCTGGCAGGGGGCCCCTACGAGCAGTACTTC
CASSPPTLAGGPYEQYF
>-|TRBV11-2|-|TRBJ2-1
TGTGCCAGCAGCTCCCCTCCCCCGGGAAACAATGAGCAGTTCTTC
CASSSPPPGNNEQFF
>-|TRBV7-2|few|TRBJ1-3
TGTGCCAGCAGCTTAGCAGTTTCCACGGAGAACACCATATATTTT
CASSLAVSTENTIYF
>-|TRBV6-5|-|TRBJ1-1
TGTGCCAGCAGTTATATGTGGGAGGGTGACACTGAAGCTTTCTTT
CASSYMWEGDTEAFF
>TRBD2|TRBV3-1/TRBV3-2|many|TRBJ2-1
TGTGCCAGCAGCCCAGCCGGGACTAGATCGTACAATGAGCAGTTCTTC
CASSPAGTRSYNEQFF
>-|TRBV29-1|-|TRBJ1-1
TGCAGCGTTGAAGATACTACGGAGGGCTGGGCGGCTGAAGCTTTCTTT
CSVEDTTEGWAAEAFF
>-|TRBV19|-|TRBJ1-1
TGTGCCAGTAGTATGTGGGGGGGGAGCACTGAAGCTTTCTTT
CASSMWGGSTEAFF
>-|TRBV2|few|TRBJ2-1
TGTGCCAGCAGTGAAGCCCGACTAGTTGTTAATGAGCAGTTCTTC
CASSEARLVVNEQFF
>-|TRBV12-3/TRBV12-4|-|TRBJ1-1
TGTGCCAGCAGCTCTGGAGCCCCTAATGAAGCTTTCTTT
CASSSGAPNEAFF
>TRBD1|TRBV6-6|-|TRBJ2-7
TGTGCCAGCAGACCAACACAGGGGGGCCACGAGCAGTACTTC
CASRPTQGGHEQYF
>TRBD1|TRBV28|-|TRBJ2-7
TGTGCCAGCAGTTCGTCCGGGACAGGGGGCCTCGAGCAGTACTTC
CASSSSGTGGLEQYF
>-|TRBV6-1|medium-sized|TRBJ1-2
TGTGCCAGCAGTGAAGGGCAGGGACGTGGCTACACCTTC
CASSEGQGRGYTF